A selection of T cell receptor beta chains follows, all from one sample in a study of Ad26.COV2.S vaccination and SARS-CoV-2 variants. Sequencing used immunoSEQ multiplex PCR; TCRdb keeps in-frame clones, though not all of them. The sample shows about 350,000 clones, around 90% of them seen only once. Specimen: peripheral blood, collected in a trial of Ad26.COV2.S vaccine versus placebo. These receptors came from a person between 18 and 65 years old who received the Ad26.COV2.S COVID-19 vaccine or a placebo. Each CDR3 is given with its conserved first and last residue. Fields, in order: clone size, V gene, J gene, D gene, CDR3 protein, CDR3 DNA. D genes are given only for firm matches. Expanded clones are given a class, and other clones once, few, many or no size at all.

>.|TRBV4-3|TRBJ2-7|TRBD2
CASSQGLAGVKHEQYF
TGCGCCAGCAGCCAAGGTCTAGCGGGAGTAAAACACGAGCAGTACTTC
>.|TRBV11-3|TRBJ2-3|TRBD1
CASSWGQSTDTQYF
TGTGCCAGCAGTTGGGGACAGAGCACAGATACGCAGTATTTT
>.|TRBV9|TRBJ1-3|.
CASSVGGGDTIYF
TGTGCCAGCAGCGTAGGCGGGGGAGACACCATATATTTT
>.|TRBV30|TRBJ2-5|.
CAWSDRETQYF
TGTGCCTGGAGTGACCGGGAGACCCAGTACTTC
>few|TRBV7-2|TRBJ2-7|.
CASTSYLGTYEQYF
TGTGCCAGCACCTCCTATCTCGGCACCTACGAGCAGTACTTC
>.|TRBV27|TRBJ2-7|.
CASSLRVYGSYEQYF
TGTGCCAGCAGTTTACGTGTCTACGGCTCCTACGAGCAGTACTTC
>.|TRBV7-3|TRBJ2-3|.
CASSSPPHRDTQYF
TGTGCCAGCAGCTCCCCTCCACACCGGGATACGCAGTATTTT
>.|TRBV3-1/TRBV3-2|TRBJ1-1|.
CASSQDWVTGGTEAFF
TGTGCCAGCAGCCAAGATTGGGTCACCGGGGGGACTGAAGCTTTCTTT
>few|TRBV6-5|TRBJ1-1|.
CASTGSRYPEAFF
TGTGCCAGCACAGGCTCGCGGTATCCTGAAGCTTTCTTT
>.|TRBV7-8|TRBJ1-4|TRBD1
CASSRDIRGNRGLSEKLFF
TGTGCCAGCAGTCGAGATATCAGGGGGAATCGCGGATTGAGCGAAAAACTGTTTTTT
>.|TRBV10-3|TRBJ2-1|TRBD2
CAISEPRAGGSQFF
TGTGCCATCAGTGAGCCAAGAGCGGGAGGCTCGCAGTTCTTC
>.|TRBV29-1|TRBJ2-4|.
CSVGQLAKNIQYF
TGCAGCGTTGGTCAGCTAGCCAAAAACATTCAGTACTTC
>.|TRBV6-1|TRBJ2-7|.
CASREPSRGEKAYEQYF
TGTGCCAGCCGTGAGCCTAGTAGGGGGGAAAAAGCCTACGAGCAGTACTTC
>.|TRBV10-3|TRBJ1-1|TRBD1
CAISPGGGNTEAFF
TGTGCCATCAGCCCAGGGGGTGGGAACACTGAAGCTTTCTTT
>.|TRBV5-6|TRBJ1-5|.
CASSLSFGSRNQPQHF
TGTGCCAGCAGCTTGAGTTTTGGATCCCGCAATCAGCCCCAGCATTTT
>.|TRBV12-3/TRBV12-4|TRBJ1-2|.
CASSLGGTYGYTF
TGTGCCAGCAGTTTAGGGGGGACCTATGGCTACACCTTC
>.|TRBV24-1|TRBJ2-1|.
CATSGGISYNEQFF
TGTGCCACCAGTGGGGGTATCTCCTACAATGAGCAGTTCTTC
>.|TRBV5-6|TRBJ1-6|.
CASSRLRETDNSPLHF
TGTGCCAGCAGCAGACTCCGGGAGACAGATAATTCACCCCTCCACTTT
>.|TRBV18|TRBJ2-4|TRBD1
CASAGVGQGDIQYF
TGTGCCAGCGCAGGCGTAGGACAGGGGGACATTCAGTACTTC
>.|TRBV12-3/TRBV12-4|TRBJ2-2|.
CASSPPDTGELFF
TGTGCCAGCAGCCCCCCGGATACCGGGGAGCTGTTTTTT
>.|TRBV4-3|TRBJ2-7|.
CASSQGGASTTYEQYF
TGCGCCAGCAGCCAGGGGGGTGCCTCTACGACCTACGAGCAGTACTTC
>.|TRBV28|TRBJ2-5|.
CASSLGGGTAQGETQYF
TGTGCCAGCAGTTTGGGGGGTGGGACAGCCCAGGGGGAGACCCAGTACTTC
>.|TRBV7-7|TRBJ2-1|TRBD2
CASSSTSGGRRKINEQFF
TGTGCTAGCAGCTCGACTAGCGGGGGCCGACGCAAAATCAATGAGCAGTTCTTC
>.|TRBV3-1/TRBV3-2|TRBJ2-3|TRBD2
CASSLTSGAADTQYF
TGTGCCAGCAGCCTGACTAGCGGGGCGGCAGATACGCAGTATTTT
>.|TRBV25-1|TRBJ2-5|.
CASSHYRDLQETQYF
TGTGCCAGCAGCCACTACCGGGACCTACAAGAGACCCAGTACTTC
>.|TRBV20-1|TRBJ2-5|.
CSTISGETQYF
TGCAGTACAATCAGCGGCGAGACCCAGTACTTC
>.|TRBV7-9|TRBJ1-2|.
CASSPRTGENYGYTF
TGTGCCAGCAGCCCACGGACGGGGGAGAACTATGGCTACACCTTC
>.|TRBV19|TRBJ2-7|.
CASSMGESEPDEQYF
TGTGCCAGTAGTATGGGGGAGTCCGAACCGGACGAGCAGTACTTC
>few|TRBV6-5|TRBJ2-7|.
CASHGGSYEQYF
TGTGCCAGTCACGGAGGGTCCTACGAGCAGTACTTC
>.|TRBV15|TRBJ1-5|.
CATSRGRGNQPQHF
TGTGCCACCAGCAGAGGAAGGGGGAATCAGCCCCAGCATTTT
>.|TRBV30|TRBJ1-2|TRBD1
CAWSVRGGGYGYTF
TGTGCCTGGAGTGTCCGAGGGGGCGGGTATGGCTACACCTTC
>once|TRBV19|TRBJ1-1|.
CASSIGRGVSEAFF
TGTGCCAGTAGTATAGGCCGGGGGGTCTCAGAAGCTTTCTTT
>.|TRBV30|TRBJ2-7|.
CAWSRTDSYEQYF
TGTGCCTGGAGTAGGACAGACTCCTACGAGCAGTACTTC
>.|TRBV25-1|TRBJ1-1|.
CASSDGGGVNTEAFF
TGTGCCAGCAGTGACGGGGGAGGCGTGAACACTGAAGCTTTCTTT
>.|TRBV27|TRBJ2-2|TRBD1
CASSTNRGRVTGELFF
TGTGCCAGCAGTACGAACAGGGGGCGCGTCACCGGGGAGCTGTTTTTT
>.|TRBV19|TRBJ1-4|.
CASSPPGGTLGF
TGTGCCAGTAGTCCCCCGGGCGGTACGCTCGGATTT
>.|TRBV2|TRBJ1-5|TRBD1
CATGTASNQPQHF
TGTGCCACCGGGACAGCTAGCAATCAGCCCCAGCATTTT